This T cell receptor beta chain was sequenced in a study of T cells in localized non-small cell lung cancer. Libraries were prepared by immunoSEQ multiplex PCR; TCRdb keeps only in-frame clonotypes and omits some of them. The data contain about 78,000 clones, 84% of them singletons. CDR1 is SQVTM, CDR2 ANQGSEA, per germline. The V and J ends lost 4 bases and 6 bases respectively, with 12 bases between them. The CDR3 extends over 12 amino acids. The TCR sequence derives from a man aged 40-75 years with stage I lung adenocarcinoma. This material consisted of peripheral blood, taken before any cancer treatment. The chain recombines TRBV29-1 with TRBJ1-2, with D uncertain. CDR3 sequence (DNA): TGCAGCGTTGGATCCCTGCCGGATGGCTACACCTTC. The encoded protein is CSVGSLPDGYTF.